These T cell receptor beta chains were read from a single sample in a study of cytomegalovirus exposure and HLA in healthy donors. The table came from immunoSEQ multiplex PCR; TCRdb's copy has only in-frame clones and leaves some out. This sample yields approximately 130,000 clones, of which 81% are seen a single time; roughly 2.2% belongs to the top ten. Sequenced sample: PBMCs. These receptors all come from a woman aged 40 to 50 in good health and CMV-seronegative. Both conserved end residues are part of each CDR3. The D gene is left open where the match is weak. Some rows mark clone size as missing; the rest say once, few, many or name a class of expanded clone.

V gene: TRBV18; clone size: -; D gene: -; J gene: TRBJ2-7; CDR3 DNA: TGTGCCAGCTCACCAATAGCGGCTTACGAGCAGTACTTC; CDR3 protein: CASSPIAAYEQYF
V gene: TRBV27; clone size: -; D gene: -; J gene: TRBJ2-3; CDR3 DNA: TGTGCCAACAGTTTCCTGCTGCGTGATCGGCCAGGGGATACGCAGTATTTT; CDR3 protein: CANSFLLRDRPGDTQYF
V gene: TRBV9; clone size: once; D gene: -; J gene: TRBJ1-3; CDR3 DNA: TGTGCCAGCAGCCCCTCCTGGGCAAGCGGAGGAAACACCATATATTTT; CDR3 protein: CASSPSWASGGNTIYF
V gene: TRBV10-3; clone size: -; D gene: -; J gene: TRBJ2-5; CDR3 DNA: TGTGCCTCCACCCCGGCAGGAAAAGAGACCCAGTACTTC; CDR3 protein: CASTPAGKETQYF
V gene: TRBV5-1; clone size: -; D gene: TRBD2; J gene: TRBJ2-7; CDR3 DNA: TGCGCCAGCAGCATCGTTTTGGGGGGGTCCTACGAGCAGTACTTC; CDR3 protein: CASSIVLGGSYEQYF
V gene: TRBV6-1; clone size: few; D gene: TRBD1; J gene: TRBJ2-7; CDR3 DNA: TGTGCCAGCAACCAAGGGGGCGACAGCTCTGAGCAGTACTTC; CDR3 protein: CASNQGGDSSEQYF
V gene: TRBV6-6; clone size: -; D gene: -; J gene: TRBJ1-5; CDR3 DNA: TGTGCCAGCAGTTACGGAGGGATCGGGGATCAGCCCCAGCATTTT; CDR3 protein: CASSYGGIGDQPQHF
V gene: TRBV12-5; clone size: -; D gene: TRBD1; J gene: TRBJ2-5; CDR3 DNA: TGTGCTAGTGGTCCGGGACAGGGAGGAGAGACCCAGTACTTC; CDR3 protein: CASGPGQGGETQYF
V gene: TRBV5-1; clone size: few; D gene: -; J gene: TRBJ1-2; CDR3 DNA: TGCGCCAGCAGCTATACAGGGCAGGAGAGTGGCTACACCTTC; CDR3 protein: CASSYTGQESGYTF
V gene: TRBV11-2; clone size: -; D gene: -; J gene: TRBJ1-1; CDR3 DNA: TGTGCCAGCAGCTTAGTTCTTGAGGGAACTGAAGCTTTCTTT; CDR3 protein: CASSLVLEGTEAFF
V gene: TRBV19; clone size: -; D gene: -; J gene: TRBJ1-5; CDR3 DNA: TGTGCCAGTAGTATCGGCAGGGTACAGCCCCAGCATTTT; CDR3 protein: CASSIGRVQPQHF
V gene: TRBV4-1; clone size: few; D gene: -; J gene: TRBJ1-1; CDR3 DNA: TGCGCCAGCAGCCAAGGAGGAACGAACACTGAAGCTTTCTTT; CDR3 protein: CASSQGGTNTEAFF
V gene: TRBV19; clone size: -; D gene: -; J gene: TRBJ1-5; CDR3 DNA: TGTGCCAGTAGTATAGTAGCGTCCCCTCAGCCCCAGCATTTT; CDR3 protein: CASSIVASPQPQHF
V gene: TRBV5-4; clone size: once; D gene: TRBD1; J gene: TRBJ2-7; CDR3 DNA: TGTGCCAGCAGCCCCCAGCAGGGGGCCCACGAGCAGTACTTC; CDR3 protein: CASSPQQGAHEQYF
V gene: TRBV6-4; clone size: -; D gene: -; J gene: TRBJ1-2; CDR3 DNA: TGTGCCAGCAGTGATTGGTCAGTTGATATTTATGGCTACACCTTC; CDR3 protein: CASSDWSVDIYGYTF
V gene: TRBV10-3; clone size: few; D gene: -; J gene: TRBJ1-1; CDR3 DNA: TGTGCCATCAGTGGTACAGGTGAAAACACTGAAGCTTTCTTT; CDR3 protein: CAISGTGENTEAFF